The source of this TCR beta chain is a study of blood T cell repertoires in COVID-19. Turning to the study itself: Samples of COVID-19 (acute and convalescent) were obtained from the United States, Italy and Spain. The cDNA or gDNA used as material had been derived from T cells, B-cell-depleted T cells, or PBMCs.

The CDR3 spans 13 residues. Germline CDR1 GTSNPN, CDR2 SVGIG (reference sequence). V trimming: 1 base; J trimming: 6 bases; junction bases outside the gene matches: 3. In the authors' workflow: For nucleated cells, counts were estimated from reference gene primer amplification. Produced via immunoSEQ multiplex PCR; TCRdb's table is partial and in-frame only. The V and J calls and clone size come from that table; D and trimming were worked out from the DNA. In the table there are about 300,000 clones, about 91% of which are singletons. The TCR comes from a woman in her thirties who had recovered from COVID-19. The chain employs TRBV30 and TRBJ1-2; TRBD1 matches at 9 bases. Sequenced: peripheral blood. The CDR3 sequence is CAWSGTGVDGYTF. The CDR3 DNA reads TGTGCCTGGAGTGGGACAGGGGTTGATGGCTACACCTTC. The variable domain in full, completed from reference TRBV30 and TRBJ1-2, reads SQTIHQWPATLVQPVGSPLSLECTVEGTSNPNLYWYRQAAGRGLQLLFYSVGIGQISSEVPQNLSASRPQDRQFILSSKKLLLSDSGFYLCAWSGTGVDGYTFGSGTRLTVV.